The entry below describes one TCR beta chain. These data originate in a study of blood T cell repertoires in COVID-19. Trimming removed 2 bases from V and 5 bases from J; junction bases left unmatched: 19. The CDR3 extends over 19 amino acids. Germline V gives CDR1 MDHEN, CDR2 SYDVKM. Per the authors' pipeline: Estimated nucleated cell counts came from reference gene primer amplification. Method: immunoSEQ multiplex PCR; TCRdb's copy keeps in-frame clones and lacks some. Clone size and V and J calls were adopted from that table, with D and trimming inferred from the DNA. The sample has almost 400,000 clones; around 87% are singletons.

Source material: peripheral blood. The origin of this receptor is a woman aged 55-69 years with COVID-19, enrolled during active disease. V and J are TRBV28 and TRBJ1-2, with TRBD1 identical over 8 bases. CDR3 region: CASSLPNPDQGASGYGYTF. The CDR3 nucleotides read TGTGCCAGCAGTTTACCCAACCCGGACCAGGGGGCGTCCGGGTATGGCTACACCTTC.